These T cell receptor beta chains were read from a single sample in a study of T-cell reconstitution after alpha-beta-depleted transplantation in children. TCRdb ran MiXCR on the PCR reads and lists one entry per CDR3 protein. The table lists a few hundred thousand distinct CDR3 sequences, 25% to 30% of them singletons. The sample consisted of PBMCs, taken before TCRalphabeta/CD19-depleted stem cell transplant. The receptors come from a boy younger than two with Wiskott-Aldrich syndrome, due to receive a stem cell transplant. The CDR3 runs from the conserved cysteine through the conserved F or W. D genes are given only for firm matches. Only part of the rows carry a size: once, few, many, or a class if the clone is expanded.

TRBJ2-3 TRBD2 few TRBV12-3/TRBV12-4 TGTGCCAGCAGACTACTAGCGGGAGCGGGAGATACGCAGTATTTT CASRLLAGAGDTQYF
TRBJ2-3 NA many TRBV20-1 TGCAGTGCTAGAGCGGGAGGCACAGATACGCAGTATTTT CSARAGGTDTQYF
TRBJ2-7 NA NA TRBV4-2 TGTGCCAGCAGCCAAGCGTGGGCCTACGAGCAGTACTTC CASSQAWAYEQYF
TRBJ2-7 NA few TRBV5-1 TGCGCCAGCAGCGAGCGTGGGGTCGCCTACGAGCAGTACTTC CASSERGVAYEQYF
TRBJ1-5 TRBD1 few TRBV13 TGTGCCAGCAGCACCTCAAGAAAGGGGGCTCAGCCCCAGCATTTT CASSTSRKGAQPQHF
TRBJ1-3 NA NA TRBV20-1 TGCAGTGCTAGAGTTACAGGCGGAGGAAACACCATATATTTT CSARVTGGGNTIYF
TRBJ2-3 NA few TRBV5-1 TGCGCCAGCAGCCCCCTTACGAACCGCCTGAGTTACTATTTT CASSPLTNRLSYYF
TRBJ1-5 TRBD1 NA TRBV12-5 TGTGCTAGTGGTTTGGTAGACAGGGGTAATCAGCCCCAGCATTTT CASGLVDRGNQPQHF
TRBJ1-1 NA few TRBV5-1 TGCGCCAGCAGCCTTGACTCGGTTACTGAAGCTTTCTTT CASSLDSVTEAFF
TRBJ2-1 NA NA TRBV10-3 TGTGCCATCAGGGACAACAATGAGCAGTTCTTC CAIRDNNEQFF
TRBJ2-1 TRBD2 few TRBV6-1 TGTGCCAGCAGCCCCCGGAGACTAGCGGACAATGAGCAGTTCTTC CASSPRRLADNEQFF
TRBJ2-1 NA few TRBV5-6 TGTGCCAGCAGTCCCCCTGGCGGGAGAGGGGGCTCCTACAATGAGCAGTTCTTC CASSPPGGRGGSYNEQFF
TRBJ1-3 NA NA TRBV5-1 TGCGCCAGCAGCATCCAACAGGGAAGCTCTGGAAACACCATATATTTT CASSIQQGSSGNTIYF
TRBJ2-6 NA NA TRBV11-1 TGTGCCAGCAGCTTCCACATCTTACCAGGGGCCAACGTCCTGACTTTC CASSFHILPGANVLTF
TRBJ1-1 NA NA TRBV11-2 TGTGCCAGCAGCAATTACAGGGAGGGGAACACTGAAGCTTTCTTT CASSNYREGNTEAFF
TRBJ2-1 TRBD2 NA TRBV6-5 TGTGCCAGCAGTTACGGGACTAGCGGGAGACGGGAGCAGTTCTTC CASSYGTSGRREQFF
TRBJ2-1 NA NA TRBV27 TGTGCCAGCACCTTCGGGACTCCCTCCAATGAGCAGTTCTTC CASTFGTPSNEQFF
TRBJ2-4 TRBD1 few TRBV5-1 TGCGCCAGCAGCGGGACAGGGCCCCAAAACATTCAGTACTTC CASSGTGPQNIQYF
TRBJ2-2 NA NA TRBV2 TGTGCCAGCAACCTAGTAGTGAACACCGGGGAGCTGTTTTTT CASNLVVNTGELFF
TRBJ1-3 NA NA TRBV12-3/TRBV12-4 TGTGCCAGCAGGCGACTGAGCTCTGGAAACACCATATATTTT CASRRLSSGNTIYF
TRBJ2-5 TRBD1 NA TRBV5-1 TGCGCCAGCAGCTCGACAGGGGCCCAAGAGACCCAGTACTTC CASSSTGAQETQYF
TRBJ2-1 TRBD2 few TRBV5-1 TGCGCCAGCAGCTTGGCCGGTGAAGGGGAAGGGGGACTAGCGTTCGATGAGCAGTTCTTC CASSLAGEGEGGLAFDEQFF
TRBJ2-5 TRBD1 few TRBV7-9 TGTGCCAGCAGCTTTGTGACAGGGATGGGGGAGACCCAGTACTTC CASSFVTGMGETQYF
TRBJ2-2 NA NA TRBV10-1 TGCGCCAGCAGTGACCTAACCACGGGGGAGAGGTGGAACACCGGGGAGCTGTTTTTT CASSDLTTGERWNTGELFF
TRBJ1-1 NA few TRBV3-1 TGTGCCAGCAGCCAGGAGTTCAGGACTGAAGCTTTCTTT CASSQEFRTEAFF
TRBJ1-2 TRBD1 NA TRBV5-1 TGCGCCAGCAGCCCCGGGACAGGGGGTAATGGCTACACCTTC CASSPGTGGNGYTF
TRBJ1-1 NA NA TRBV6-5 TGTGCCAGCAGACATGGAGAAAAAGCTTTCTTT CASRHGEKAFF
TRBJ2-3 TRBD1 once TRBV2 TGTGCCAGCCTCAGACAGGGGTATACGCAGTATTTT CASLRQGYTQYF
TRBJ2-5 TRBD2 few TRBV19 TGTGCCAGTAAGGACTTGGGAGGGCAAGAGACCCAGTACTTC CASKDLGGQETQYF
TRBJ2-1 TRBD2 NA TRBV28 TGTGCCAGCAGTCTAATGGGACTAGCGGGTGAGCAGTTCTTC CASSLMGLAGEQFF
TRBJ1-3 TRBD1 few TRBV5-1 TGCGCCAGCACCTTTACAGGGGATCCTGGAAACACCATATATTTT CASTFTGDPGNTIYF
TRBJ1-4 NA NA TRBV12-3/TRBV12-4 TGTGCCAGCAGTCTTGAACCGACGCCCAGGGTGAAGAAACTGTTTTTT CASSLEPTPRVKKLFF
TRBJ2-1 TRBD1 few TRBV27 TGTGCCAGCAGACGACTGGACAGGAACAATGAGCAGTTCTTC CASRRLDRNNEQFF
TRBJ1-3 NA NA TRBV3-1 TGTGCCAGCAGCCAGTTCGACAACACCATATATTTT CASSQFDNTIYF
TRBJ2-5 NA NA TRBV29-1 TGCAGCGTAGTACAGGGTGAGGAGACCCAGTACTTC CSVVQGEETQYF
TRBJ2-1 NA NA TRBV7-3 TGTGCCAGCAGCTTAAACCTAGTTTCTAACAATGAGCAGTTCTTC CASSLNLVSNNEQFF
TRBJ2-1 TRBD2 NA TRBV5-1 TGCGCCAGCAGCGCCGAGGGACTAGCGGTCGCGAATGAGCAGTTCTTC CASSAEGLAVANEQFF